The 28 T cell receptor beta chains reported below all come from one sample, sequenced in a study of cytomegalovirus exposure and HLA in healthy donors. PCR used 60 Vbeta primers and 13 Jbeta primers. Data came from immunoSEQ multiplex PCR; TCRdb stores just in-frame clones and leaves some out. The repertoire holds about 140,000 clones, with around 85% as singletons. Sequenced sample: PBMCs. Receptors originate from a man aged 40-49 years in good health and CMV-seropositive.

CDR3 protein: CASSWTGSGYTF. CDR3 in DNA: TGTGCCAGCAGCTGGACAGGCTCCGGCTACACCTTC. The rearrangement links TRBV5-5 to TRBJ1-2, with 7 bases aligning to TRBD1. Germline values: CDR1 SGHKS, CDR2 YYEKEE (reference sequence). There are 12 residues in the CDR3. Losses at the gene ends were 3 bases for V and 8 bases for J; bases not matched to a gene: 4.

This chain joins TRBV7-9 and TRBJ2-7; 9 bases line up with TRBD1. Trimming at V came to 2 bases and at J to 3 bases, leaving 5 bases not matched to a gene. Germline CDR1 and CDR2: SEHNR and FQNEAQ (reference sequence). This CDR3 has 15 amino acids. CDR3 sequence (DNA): TGTGCCAGCAGCTTACCCACAGGGGGCGGCTACGAGCAGTACTTC. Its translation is CASSLPTGGGYEQYF.

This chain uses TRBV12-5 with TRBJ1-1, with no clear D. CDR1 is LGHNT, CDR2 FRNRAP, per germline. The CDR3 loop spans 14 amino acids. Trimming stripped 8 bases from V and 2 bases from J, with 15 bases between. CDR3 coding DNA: TGTGCTAGTTGGTGGGCACCAGGAAACACTGAAGCTTTCTTT. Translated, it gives CASWWAPGNTEAFF. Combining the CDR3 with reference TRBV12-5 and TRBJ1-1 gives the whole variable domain DARVTQTPRHKVTEMGQEVTMRCQPILGHNTVFWYRQTMMQGLELLAYFRNRAPLDDSGMPKDRFSAEMPDATLATLKIQPSEPRDSAVYFCASWWAPGNTEAFFGQGTRLTVV.

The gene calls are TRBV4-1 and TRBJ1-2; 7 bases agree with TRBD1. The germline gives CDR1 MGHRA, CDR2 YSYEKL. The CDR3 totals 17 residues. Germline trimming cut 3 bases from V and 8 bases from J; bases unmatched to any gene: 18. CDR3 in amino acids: CASSHAGRTRGRGGYTF. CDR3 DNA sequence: TGCGCCAGCAGCCATGCAGGGCGGACGAGGGGGCGAGGAGGCTACACCTTC.

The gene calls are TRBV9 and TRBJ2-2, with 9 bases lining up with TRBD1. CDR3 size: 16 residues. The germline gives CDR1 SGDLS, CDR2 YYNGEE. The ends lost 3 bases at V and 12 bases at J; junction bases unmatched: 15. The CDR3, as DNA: TGTGCCAGCAGCGAGGGAGGGCCGGACAGGGGCGCCAAGCTGTTTTTT. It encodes CASSEGGPDRGAKLFF. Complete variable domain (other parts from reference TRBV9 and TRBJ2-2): DSGVTQTPKHLITATGQRVTLRCSPRSGDLSVYWYQQSLDQGLQFLIQYYNGEERAKGNILERFSAQQFPDLHSELNLSSLELGDSALYFCASSEGGPDRGAKLFFGEGSRLTVL.

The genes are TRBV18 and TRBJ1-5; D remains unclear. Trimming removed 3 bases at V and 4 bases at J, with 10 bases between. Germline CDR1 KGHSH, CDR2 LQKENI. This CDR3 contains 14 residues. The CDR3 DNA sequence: TGTGCCAGCTCACCCTCTAGGCAAAATCAGCCCCAGCATTTT. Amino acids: CASSPSRQNQPQHF.

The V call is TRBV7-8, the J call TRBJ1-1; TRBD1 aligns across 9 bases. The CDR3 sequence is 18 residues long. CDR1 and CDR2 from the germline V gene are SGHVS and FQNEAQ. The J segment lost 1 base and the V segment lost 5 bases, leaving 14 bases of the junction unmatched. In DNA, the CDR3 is TGTGCCAGCAGCACGCCTTACCGGGGACAGGGCCAGAACACTGAAGCTTTCTTT. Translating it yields CASSTPYRGQGQNTEAFF.

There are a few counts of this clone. The CDR3 sequence: CASSPKGRAGNTIYF. CDR3 DNA sequence: TGTGCCAGCAGCCCTAAGGGCAGGGCTGGAAACACCATATATTTT. This chain links TRBV7-9 with TRBJ1-3, with D maybe TRBD1 (5 bases). This CDR3 is 15 amino acids long. CDR1 SEHNR and CDR2 FQNEAQ come from the germline V gene (reference sequence). V lost 5 bases to trimming and J lost 2 bases, with 13 bases between them.

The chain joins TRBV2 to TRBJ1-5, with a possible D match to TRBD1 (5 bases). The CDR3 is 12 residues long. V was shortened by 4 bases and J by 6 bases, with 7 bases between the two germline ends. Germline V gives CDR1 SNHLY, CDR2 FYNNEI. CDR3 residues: CASSGQSQPQHF. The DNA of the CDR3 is TGTGCCAGCAGTGGACAGTCTCAGCCCCAGCATTTT.

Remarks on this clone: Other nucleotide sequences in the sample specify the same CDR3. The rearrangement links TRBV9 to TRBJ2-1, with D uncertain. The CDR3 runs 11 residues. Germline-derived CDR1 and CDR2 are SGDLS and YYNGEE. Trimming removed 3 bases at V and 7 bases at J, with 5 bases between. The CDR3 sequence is CASSGGNEQFF. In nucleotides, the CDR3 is TGTGCCAGCAGCGGAGGAAATGAGCAGTTCTTC.

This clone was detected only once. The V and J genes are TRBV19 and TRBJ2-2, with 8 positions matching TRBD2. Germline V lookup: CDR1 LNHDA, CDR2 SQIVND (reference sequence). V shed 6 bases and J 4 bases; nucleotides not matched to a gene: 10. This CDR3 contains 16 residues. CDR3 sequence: CASRVARGRSTGELFF. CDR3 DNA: TGTGCCAGTAGAGTCGCCCGCGGGAGGAGCACCGGGGAGCTGTTTTTT.

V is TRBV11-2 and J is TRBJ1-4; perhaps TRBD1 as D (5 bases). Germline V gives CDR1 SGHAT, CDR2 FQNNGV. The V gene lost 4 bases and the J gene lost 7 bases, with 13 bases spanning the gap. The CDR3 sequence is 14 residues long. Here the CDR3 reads CASSSGPGGEKLFF. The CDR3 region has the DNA TGTGCCAGCAGCTCCGGACCCGGGGGTGAAAAACTGTTTTTT. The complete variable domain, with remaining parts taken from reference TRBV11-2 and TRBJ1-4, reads EAGVAQSPRYKIIEKRQSVAFWCNPISGHATLYWYQQILGQGPKLLIQFQNNGVVDDSQLPKDRFSAERLKGVDSTLKIQPAKLEDSAVYLCASSSGPGGEKLFFGSGTQLSVL.

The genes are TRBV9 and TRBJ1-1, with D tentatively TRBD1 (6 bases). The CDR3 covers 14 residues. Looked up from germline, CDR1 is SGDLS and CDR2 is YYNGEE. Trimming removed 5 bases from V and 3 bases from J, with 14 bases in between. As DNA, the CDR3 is TGTGCCAGCAGTTCCGGGACACGTCACACTGAAGCTTTCTTT. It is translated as CASSSGTRHTEAFF.

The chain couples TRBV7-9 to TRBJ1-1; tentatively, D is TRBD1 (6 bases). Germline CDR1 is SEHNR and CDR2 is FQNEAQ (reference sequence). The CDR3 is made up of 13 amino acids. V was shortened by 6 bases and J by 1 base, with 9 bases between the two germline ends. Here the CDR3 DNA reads TGTGCCAGCAGGGTAGGGGGGAACACTGAAGCTTTCTTT. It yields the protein CASRVGGNTEAFF. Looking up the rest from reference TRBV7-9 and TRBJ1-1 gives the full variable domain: DTGVSQNPRHKITKRGQNVTFRCDPISEHNRLYWYRQTLGQGPEFLTYFQNEAQLEKSRLLSDRFSAERPKGSFSTLEIQRTEQGDSAMYLCASRVGGNTEAFFGQGTRLTVV.

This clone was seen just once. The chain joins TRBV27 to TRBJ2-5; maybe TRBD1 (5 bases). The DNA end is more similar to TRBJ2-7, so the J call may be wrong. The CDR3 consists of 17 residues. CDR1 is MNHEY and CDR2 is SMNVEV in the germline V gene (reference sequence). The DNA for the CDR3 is TGTGCCAGCAGTGTCACTCCCCCTCAGGGATCGTCCTACGAGCAGTACTTC. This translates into CASSVTPPQGSSYEQYF.

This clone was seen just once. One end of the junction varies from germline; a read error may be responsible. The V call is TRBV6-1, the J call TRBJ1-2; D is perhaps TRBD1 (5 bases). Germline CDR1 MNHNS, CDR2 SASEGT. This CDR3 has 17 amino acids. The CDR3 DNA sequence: TGTGCCATCAGTGAGTCAGGTCGGACACCGACTGACTATGGCTACACCTTC. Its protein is CAISESGRTPTDYGYTF.

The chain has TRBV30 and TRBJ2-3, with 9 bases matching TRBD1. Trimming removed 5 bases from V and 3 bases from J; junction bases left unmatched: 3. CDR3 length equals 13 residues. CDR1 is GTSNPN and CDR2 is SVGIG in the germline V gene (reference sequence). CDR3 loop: CAWAGQGTDTQYF. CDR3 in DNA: TGTGCCTGGGCGGGACAGGGAACAGATACGCAGTATTTT.

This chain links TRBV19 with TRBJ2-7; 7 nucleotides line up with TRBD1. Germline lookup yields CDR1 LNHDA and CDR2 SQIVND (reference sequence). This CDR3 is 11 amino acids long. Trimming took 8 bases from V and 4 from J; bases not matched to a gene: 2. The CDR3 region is CASGTVYEQYF. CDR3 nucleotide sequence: TGTGCCAGTGGGACAGTTTACGAGCAGTACTTC.

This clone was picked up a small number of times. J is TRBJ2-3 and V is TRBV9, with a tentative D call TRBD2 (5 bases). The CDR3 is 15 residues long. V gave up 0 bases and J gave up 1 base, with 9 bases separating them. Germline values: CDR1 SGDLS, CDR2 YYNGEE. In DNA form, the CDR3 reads TGTGCCAGCAGCGTAGAGTGGGGAGGCACAGATACGCAGTATTTT. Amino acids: CASSVEWGGTDTQYF.

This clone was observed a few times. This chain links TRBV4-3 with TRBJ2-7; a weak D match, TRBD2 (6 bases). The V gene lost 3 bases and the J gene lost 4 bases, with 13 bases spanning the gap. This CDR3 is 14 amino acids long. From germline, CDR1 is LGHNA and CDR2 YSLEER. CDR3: CASSQTGTAYEQYF. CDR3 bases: TGCGCCAGCAGCCAGACCGGGACTGCGTACGAGCAGTACTTC.

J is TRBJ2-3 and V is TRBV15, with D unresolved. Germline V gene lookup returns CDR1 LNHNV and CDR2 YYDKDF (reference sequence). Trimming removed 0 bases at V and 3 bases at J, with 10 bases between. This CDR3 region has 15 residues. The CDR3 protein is CATSRDGLATDTQYF. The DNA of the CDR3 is TGTGCCACCAGCAGAGATGGGCTTGCGACAGATACGCAGTATTTT.

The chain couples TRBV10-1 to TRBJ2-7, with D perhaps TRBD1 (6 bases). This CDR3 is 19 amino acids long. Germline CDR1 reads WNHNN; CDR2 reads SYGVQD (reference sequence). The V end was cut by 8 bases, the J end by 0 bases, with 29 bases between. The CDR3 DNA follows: TGCGCCAGCGATAAAGTAGGGACACCGAGAATGACGAGCTCCTACGAGCAGTACTTC. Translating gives CASDKVGTPRMTSSYEQYF.

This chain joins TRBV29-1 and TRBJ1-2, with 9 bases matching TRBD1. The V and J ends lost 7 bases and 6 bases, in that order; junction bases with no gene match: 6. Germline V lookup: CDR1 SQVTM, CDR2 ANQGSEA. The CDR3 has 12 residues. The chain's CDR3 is CSARDRVDGYTF. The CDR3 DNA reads TGCAGCGCCCGGGACAGGGTGGATGGCTACACCTTC. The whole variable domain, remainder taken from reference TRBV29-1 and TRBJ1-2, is SAVISQKPSRDICQRGTSLTIQCQVDSQVTMMFWYRQQPGQSLTLIATANQGSEATYESGFVIDKFPISRPNLTFSTLTVSNMSPEDSSIYLCSARDRVDGYTFGSGTRLTVV.

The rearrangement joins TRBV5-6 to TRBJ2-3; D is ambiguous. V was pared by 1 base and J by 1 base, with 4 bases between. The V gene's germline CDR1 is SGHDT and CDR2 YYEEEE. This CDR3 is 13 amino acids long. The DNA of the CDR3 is TGTGCCAGCAGCTTGCAGGGCACAGATACGCAGTATTTT. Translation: CASSLQGTDTQYF.

This CDR3 reads CAISLEPGQGAQFF. DNA of the CDR3: TGTGCCATCAGCCTAGAACCGGGACAGGGCGCCCAGTTCTTC. The chain has TRBV10-3 and TRBJ2-1; 9 positions agree with TRBD1. V lost 6 bases to trimming and J lost 13 bases; unmatched junction nucleotides: 13. Per germline, CDR1 ENHRY and CDR2 SYGVKD. There are 14 residues in the CDR3.

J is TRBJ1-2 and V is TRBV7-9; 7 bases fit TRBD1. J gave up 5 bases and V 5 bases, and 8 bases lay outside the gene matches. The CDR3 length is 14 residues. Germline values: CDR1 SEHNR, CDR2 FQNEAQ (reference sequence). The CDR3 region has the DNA TGTGCCAGCAGCAAGACAGGGCCGGGATATGGCTACACCTTC. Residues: CASSKTGPGYGYTF.

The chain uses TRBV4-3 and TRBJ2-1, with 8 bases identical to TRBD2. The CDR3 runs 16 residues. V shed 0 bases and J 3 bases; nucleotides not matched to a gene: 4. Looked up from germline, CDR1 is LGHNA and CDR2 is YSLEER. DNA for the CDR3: TGCGCCAGCAGCCAAGATCCTGGGACTAGCTACAATGAGCAGTTCTTC. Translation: CASSQDPGTSYNEQFF.

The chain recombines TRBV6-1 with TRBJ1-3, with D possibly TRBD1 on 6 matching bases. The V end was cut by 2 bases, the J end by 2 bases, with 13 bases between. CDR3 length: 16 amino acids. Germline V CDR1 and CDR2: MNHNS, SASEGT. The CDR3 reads CASSENTAGAGNTIYF. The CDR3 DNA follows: TGTGCCAGCAGTGAAAATACGGCAGGGGCTGGAAACACCATATATTTT.